A single sample gave rise to the 5 T cell receptor beta chains below, sequenced in a study of blood T cells in healthy people across ages. The second PCR ran roughly 7 to 11 cycles with a sample-barcoded 5' primer and J-beta primers. TCRdb reanalysed the 5' RACE reads using MiXCR and keeps one entry per CDR3 protein. This sample has 1 million to 1.2 million distinct CDR3 sequences, with roughly two fifths found just once. Sequenced sample: blood. The receptors shown here come from a man aged 18 to 30 in good health.

This clonotype has more than one count but fewer than ten. V is TRBV20-1 and J is TRBJ1-1; 8 nucleotides line up with TRBD1. From germline, CDR1 is DFQATT and CDR2 SNEGSKA (reference sequence). V dropped 0 bases and J dropped 5; count of bases not matched to a gene: 8. The CDR3 is made up of 15 amino acids. In nucleotides, the CDR3 is TGCAGTGCTAGAGACCCGACAGGGGCGGGTACTGAAGCTTTCTTT. It codes for CSARDPTGAGTEAFF.

This clonotype was picked up many times. The rearrangement links TRBV12-3 or TRBV12-4 to TRBJ1-4; possible D gene TRBD1, 5 bases. The CDR3 totals 14 residues. Trimming shortened V by 5 bases and J by 0 bases, and 7 bases separated the two germline ends. The CDR3 reads CASSRQTTNEKLFF. CDR3 coding DNA: TGTGCCAGCAGTAGACAGACAACTAATGAAAAACTGTTTTTT.

For the CDR3, the DNA is TGCAGTGCCCCTGTGTTCTCCGTGGGCTCCTACGAGCAGTACTTC. It specifies CSAPVFSVGSYEQYF. This chain connects TRBV20-1 to TRBJ2-7; D uncertain. Trimming shortened V by 6 bases and J by 0 bases, and 18 bases separated the two germline ends. CDR1 and CDR2 (germline): DFQATT, SNEGSKA (reference sequence). This CDR3 spans 15 amino acids.

This chain connects TRBV20-1 to TRBJ2-1, with 7 bases aligning to TRBD2. The DNA end favors TRBJ2-7, so the J call may be wrong. Per germline, CDR1 DFQATT and CDR2 SNEGSKA (reference sequence). The CDR3 sequence is 16 residues long. The CDR3 DNA follows: TGCAGTGCTAGAGATCCTGAGACTAGCTCCTACAATGAGCAGTACTTC. Encoded protein: CSARDPETSSYNEQYF.

The V and J genes are TRBV6-5 and TRBJ2-1; tentative D call: TRBD1 (6 bases). Per germline, CDR1 MNHEY and CDR2 SVGAGI. The CDR3 contains 14 residues. The V and J ends lost 5 bases and 8 bases respectively, with 16 bases between them. This chain's CDR3 is CASSVGQLIDEQFF. CDR3 DNA: TGTGCCAGCAGTGTCGGACAGCTTATCGATGAGCAGTTCTTC.